This record concerns one TCR beta chain sequence. This specimen belongs to a study of blood T cell repertoires in COVID-19. The overall study: Italy, Spain and the United States were the sources of the convalescent and acute COVID-19 samples. Sample material is recorded as cDNA or gDNA derived from T cells, B-cell-depleted T cells, or PBMCs.

Original methodology: Amplifying reference gene primers gave estimates of nucleated cell counts. Using immunoSEQ multiplex PCR, the repertoire was profiled, and TCRdb retains in-frame clones only, with some absent. The V and J calls and clone size are taken from that table; D and trimming were inferred from the DNA. This repertoire shows 450,000 to 600,000 clones, around 90% found once; its top ten account for approximately 0.7%. Categorization into cohorts depended on clinical history that participants reported. With 5 bases removed from V and 16 bases from J, the gap between germline ends came to 15 bases. Germline V gives CDR1 SEHNR, CDR2 FQNEAQ (reference sequence). The CDR3 length is 12 residues.

The chain has TRBV7-9 and TRBJ1-6; D call uncertain. Source material: PBMCs or T cells enriched from blood (not recorded which). The sequence was collected from a woman under 30 who had recovered from COVID-19. The CDR3 sequence: CASSPGVSRLHF. CDR3 sequence (DNA): TGTGCCAGCAGCCCCGGAGTCAGCCGACTCCACTTT.